Given below is one T cell receptor (beta chain) in context. How the authors handled the data: From reference gene primer amplification, estimates of nucleated cell counts were derived. TCRdb's copy holds only in-frame clones and misses some; the assay was immunoSEQ multiplex PCR. The V and J calls and the clone size are those of that table, but D and trimming were determined from the DNA. The table includes 200,000 to 250,000 clones, about 90% detected once. Looked up from germline, CDR1 is SEHNR and CDR2 is FQNEAQ (reference sequence). CDR3 length: 15 amino acids. V lost 8 bases and J 0 bases, leaving 16 bases between the germline ends. The sample originates from a study of blood T cell repertoires in COVID-19.

The origin of this receptor is a woman under 40 who had recovered from COVID-19. The V gene is TRBV7-9, the J gene TRBJ1-2; D is perhaps TRBD1 (6 bases). The material sequenced was peripheral blood. The CDR3 DNA is TGTGCCAGCGGGGGTCGGGACAACCCTAACTATGGCTACACCTTC. This translates into CASGGRDNPNYGYTF. The entire variable domain, with the rest obtained from reference TRBV7-9 and TRBJ1-2, is as follows: DTGVSQNPRHKITKRGQNVTFRCDPISEHNRLYWYRQTLGQGPEFLTYFQNEAQLEKSRLLSDRFSAERPKGSFSTLEIQRTEQGDSAMYLCASGGRDNPNYGYTFGSGTRLTVV.